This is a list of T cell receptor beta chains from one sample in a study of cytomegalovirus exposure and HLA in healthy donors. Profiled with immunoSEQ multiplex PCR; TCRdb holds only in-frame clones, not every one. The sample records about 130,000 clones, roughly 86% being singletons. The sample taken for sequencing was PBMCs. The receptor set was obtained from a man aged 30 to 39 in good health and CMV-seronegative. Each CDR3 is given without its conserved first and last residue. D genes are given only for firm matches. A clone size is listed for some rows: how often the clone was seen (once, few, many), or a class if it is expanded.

CDR3: ASTPRGSSTDTQY
J: TRBJ2-3
V: TRBV11-2
D: NA
size: NA

CDR3: ASSESQGWTGELF
J: TRBJ2-2
V: TRBV25-1
D: NA
size: once

CDR3: ATSVGSGANVLT
J: TRBJ2-6
V: TRBV15
D: NA
size: NA

CDR3: ASSLGLNTGELF
J: TRBJ2-2
V: TRBV5-4
D: TRBD2
size: NA

CDR3: ASSQALDHTGELF
J: TRBJ2-2
V: TRBV4-2
D: NA
size: many

CDR3: ASSKWAGDRLPTGELF
J: TRBJ2-2
V: TRBV21-1
D: NA
size: NA

CDR3: ASSAGGGPYGYT
J: TRBJ1-2
V: TRBV9
D: NA
size: NA

CDR3: ASSLGQGASTDTQY
J: TRBJ2-3
V: TRBV5-1
D: TRBD1
size: NA

CDR3: ASSRGLAGDVGELF
J: TRBJ2-2
V: TRBV7-3
D: TRBD2
size: once

CDR3: ASSVGGLADGTDTQY
J: TRBJ2-3
V: TRBV9
D: TRBD2
size: NA

CDR3: ASSWIASYSSYNEQF
J: TRBJ2-1
V: TRBV5-1
D: NA
size: NA

CDR3: ASSGTGVRNEQF
J: TRBJ2-1
V: TRBV2
D: TRBD1
size: NA

CDR3: ASSLMAGGHTGELF
J: TRBJ2-2
V: TRBV5-1
D: TRBD2
size: NA

CDR3: ASRNTGVNTEAF
J: TRBJ1-1
V: TRBV27
D: TRBD1
size: NA

CDR3: ASNPSSGPYEQY
J: TRBJ2-7
V: TRBV6-1
D: NA
size: NA

CDR3: ASSMGTGGYEQY
J: TRBJ2-7
V: TRBV5-1
D: TRBD1
size: NA

CDR3: ASSHLGSYNNEQF
J: TRBJ2-1
V: TRBV6-6
D: NA
size: NA

CDR3: ASSDGTSGTDTQY
J: TRBJ2-3
V: TRBV6-4
D: TRBD2
size: NA

CDR3: ASSGKGEGGNEQF
J: TRBJ2-1
V: TRBV6-4
D: NA
size: many

CDR3: ASRLSGPYNEQF
J: TRBJ2-1
V: TRBV25-1
D: NA
size: NA

CDR3: ASSPGSQREVEVDTQY
J: TRBJ2-3
V: TRBV10-1
D: TRBD2
size: NA

CDR3: ASRGTGRVEKLF
J: TRBJ1-4
V: TRBV19
D: TRBD1
size: NA

CDR3: ASSLPGLAAYEQY
J: TRBJ2-7
V: TRBV7-2
D: NA
size: NA

CDR3: AISAGGWETQY
J: TRBJ2-5
V: TRBV10-3
D: NA
size: NA

CDR3: ASSRRQGLNEQY
J: TRBJ2-7
V: TRBV4-1
D: TRBD1
size: NA

CDR3: ASRGGQPLITGELF
J: TRBJ2-2
V: TRBV19
D: TRBD1
size: NA

CDR3: ASSPGLLQETQY
J: TRBJ2-5
V: TRBV7-2
D: NA
size: NA

CDR3: ASSLRDRSYEQY
J: TRBJ2-7
V: TRBV7-9
D: TRBD1
size: NA

CDR3: ASSGDTGGGSEKLF
J: TRBJ1-4
V: TRBV6-1
D: TRBD1
size: once

CDR3: ASSVGVAGGQETQY
J: TRBJ2-5
V: TRBV9
D: TRBD2
size: NA

CDR3: ASSLSTGGNYGYT
J: TRBJ1-2
V: TRBV7-9
D: TRBD1
size: NA

CDR3: ASSLGQNSYEQY
J: TRBJ2-7
V: TRBV5-1
D: NA
size: NA

CDR3: ASSQYTSGQETQY
J: TRBJ2-5
V: TRBV4-1
D: TRBD2
size: NA